One and the same sample provided the 2 T cell receptor beta chains below, sequenced in a study of blood T cells in healthy people across ages. A second roughly 6 to 12 cycle PCR used barcoded and J-beta primers. MiXCR was run by TCRdb on the 5' RACE reads, yielding one entry per CDR3 protein. Of about 1.1 million distinct CDR3 sequences listed, roughly two fifths are singletons. Specimen: blood. All receptors derive from a man aged 18 to 29 in good health.

The V and J genes are TRBV20-1 and TRBJ2-1; D possibly corresponds to TRBD1 (6 bases). The CDR3 sequence is 15 residues long. Germline V gene sequence: CDR1 DFQATT, CDR2 SNEGSKA (reference sequence). V shed 0 bases and J shed 7 bases, with 16 bases lying between them. The CDR3 bases are TGCAGTGCTAGAGATCTAGGGGGAACAGGAAATGAGCAGTTCTTC. Translating it yields CSARDLGGTGNEQFF.

This clonotype was counted at least ten times. This rearrangement joins TRBV29-1 to TRBJ2-1; 11 nucleotides align to TRBD2. The length of the CDR3 is 13 residues. The germline V gene has CDR1 SQVTM and CDR2 ANQGSEA. After removal of 4 bases from V and 6 bases from J, the junction contained 2 bases not matched to a gene. This CDR3 reads CSVVTSGGNEQFF. The DNA for the CDR3 is TGCAGCGTTGTAACTAGCGGGGGCAATGAGCAGTTCTTC.